The source of this T cell receptor beta chain is a study of radiation and T cells in renal cell carcinoma. Looking at the study overall: Nephrectomy followed 15 Gy stereotactic body radiation by 4 weeks.

In the case of this clone: No antigen is known for it.

As to time point: blood 2 weeks post-SBRT. Noted treatment: 15 Gy SBRT to primary tumor, nephrectomy 4 weeks later. The tumor was a clear cell renal cell carcinoma. Using immunoSEQ multiplex PCR, the repertoire was profiled, and TCRdb retains in-frame clones only, with some absent. The sample has about 150,000 clones; about nine tenths are singletons. Study-level results: In blood, top tumor clones expanded by 2 weeks, shrinking by 4.

The TCR was taken from a woman between 50 and 59 years old with renal cell carcinoma. The sequenced sample was blood, obtained from a patient whose treatment included radiotherapy and nephrectomy.

As DNA, the CDR3 is TGTGCCAGCAGCTTAATTTCTGGCGGGACCCCCTACGAGCAGTACTTC. It specifies CASSLISGGTPYEQYF. This chain uses TRBV5-4 with TRBJ2-7; D perhaps matches TRBD2 (6 bases). V shed 2 bases and J shed 2 bases, with 17 bases lying between them. From germline, CDR1 is SGHNT and CDR2 YYREEE (reference sequence). This CDR3 region has 16 residues. The full variable domain, rest sourced from reference TRBV5-4 and TRBJ2-7, is ETGVTQSPTHLIKTRGQQVTLRCSSQSGHNTVSWYQQALGQGPQFIFQYYREEENGRGNFPPRFSGLQFPNYSSELNVNALELDDSALYLCASSLISGGTPYEQYFGPGTRLTVT.